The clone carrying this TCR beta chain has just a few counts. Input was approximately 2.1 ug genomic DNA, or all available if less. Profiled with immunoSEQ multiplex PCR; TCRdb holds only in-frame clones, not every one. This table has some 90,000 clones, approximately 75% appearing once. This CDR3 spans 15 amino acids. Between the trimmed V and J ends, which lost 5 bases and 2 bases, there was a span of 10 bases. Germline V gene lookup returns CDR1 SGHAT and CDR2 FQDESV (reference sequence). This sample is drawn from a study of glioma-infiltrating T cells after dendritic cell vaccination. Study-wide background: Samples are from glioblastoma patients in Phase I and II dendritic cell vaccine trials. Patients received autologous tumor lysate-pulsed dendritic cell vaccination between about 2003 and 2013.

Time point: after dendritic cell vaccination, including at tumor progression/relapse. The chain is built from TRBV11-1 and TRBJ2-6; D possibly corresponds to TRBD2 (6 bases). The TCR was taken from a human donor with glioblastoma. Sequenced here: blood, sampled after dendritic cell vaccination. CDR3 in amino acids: CASSIGGAGANVLTF. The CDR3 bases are TGTGCCAGCAGCATCGGGGGAGCTGGGGCCAACGTCCTGACTTTC.